These 20 T cell receptor beta chains were all obtained from the same sample, sequenced in a study of T cell repertoires in cytomegalovirus infection. TCRdb re-called the reads through MiXCR, storing one row per CDR3 protein. Of more than 65,000 distinct CDR3 sequences detected, more than 40% appear once; the ten largest clones hold approximately 93%. These receptors are not linked to any known antigen. The sample was CD8+ T cells from cultured PBMCs, taken from culture after CMV antigen stimulation. The source of these receptors is a human donor in good health (CMV status not recorded). Some clones in this sample may be carry-over from other donors' samples.

The rearrangement uses TRBV7-2 and TRBJ2-1; 8 bases are a match to TRBD2. V was pared by 4 bases and J by 5 bases, with 7 bases of the junction left unmatched. Germline V gene lookup returns CDR1 SGHTA and CDR2 FQGNSA. This CDR3 has 15 amino acids. CDR3 residues: CASSSGLDNHNEQFF. In nucleotides, the CDR3 is TGTGCCAGCAGCTCGGGACTAGACAACCACAATGAGCAGTTCTTC.

The table lists this clonotype with a few counts. J is TRBJ1-4 and V is TRBV7-6; D uncertain. The CDR3 sequence is 15 residues long. The V gene lost 4 bases and the J gene lost 7 bases, with 16 bases spanning the gap. Per germline, CDR1 SGHVS and CDR2 FNYEAQ. CDR3 sequence: CASSSSVLLSEKLFF. Written as DNA, the CDR3 is TGTGCCAGCAGCTCATCAGTTTTGCTGAGTGAAAAACTGTTTTTT.

For the CDR3, the DNA is TGTGCCAGCAGCTTAATCCTAGCGGGGGGAGAGCAGTACTTC. Its protein product is CASSLILAGGEQYF. The genes are TRBV7-2 and TRBJ2-7; 11 bases are a match to TRBD2. The V gene end was trimmed by 2 bases and the J gene end by 7 bases; junction bases not matched to a gene: 4. Germline V lookup: CDR1 SGHTA, CDR2 FQGNSA. The CDR3 runs to 14 residues.

In DNA form, the CDR3 reads TGTGCCAGCAGCTTAGGACAGCAACAAGAGACCCAGTACTTC. It specifies CASSLGQQQETQYF. The chain is built from TRBV7-9 and TRBJ2-5, with a possible D match to TRBD1 (5 bases). The CDR3 consists of 14 residues. Germline V gene sequence: CDR1 SEHNR, CDR2 FQNEAQ (reference sequence). V shed 1 base and J shed 2 bases, with 8 bases lying between them.

With respect to this clonotype: The conserved closing phenylalanine or tryptophan is absent in this CDR3, likely reflecting a read error. The chain uses TRBV7-2 and TRBJ2-5; D might be TRBD1 (5 bases). The CDR3 is made up of 16 amino acids. Germline loops: CDR1 SGHTA, CDR2 FQGNSA. Trimming removed 0 bases from V and 2 bases from J, with 13 bases in between. The CDR3 is CASSLAGPGLQETQYS. DNA of the CDR3: TGTGCCAGCAGCTTAGCGGGGCCAGGCCTTCAAGAGACCCAGTACTCC.

The chain has TRBV7-9 and TRBJ1-2; possibly TRBD1 for D (6 bases). The CDR3 length is 14 residues. In germline, CDR1 is SEHNR, CDR2 FQNEAQ (reference sequence). Trimming left V 3 bases short and J 3 bases short, with 11 bases between. The CDR3 spells CASSFLGGDYGYTF. The CDR3 DNA sequence: TGTGCCAGCAGCTTCTTGGGGGGCGACTATGGCTACACCTTC.

The J gene is TRBJ1-1, the V gene TRBV12-3 or TRBV12-4, with a possible D match to TRBD1 (6 bases). V was cut by 5 bases and J by 3 bases, with 16 bases left in between. The CDR3 has 15 amino acids. CDR3 amino acids: CASSPSGGRDTEAFF. CDR3 sequence (DNA): TGTGCCAGCAGTCCCTCCGGGGGCCGGGACACTGAAGCTTTCTTT.

The chain uses TRBV7-9 and TRBJ1-2, with 9 positions matching TRBD1. Germline V gene sequence: CDR1 SEHNR, CDR2 FQNEAQ (reference sequence). This CDR3 comprises 13 residues. The V segment lost 7 bases and the J segment 6 bases; nucleotides outside the gene matches: 6. CDR3 loop: CASNGDREDGYTF. The CDR3 DNA reads as TGTGCCAGCAACGGGGACAGGGAAGATGGCTACACCTTC.

V and J are TRBV6-1 and TRBJ1-4, with TRBD1 matching over 12 bases. Germline V gives CDR1 MNHNS, CDR2 SASEGT. V trimming: 6 bases; J trimming: 2 bases; junction bases outside the gene matches: 7. This CDR3 region has 17 residues. The CDR3 DNA reads as TGTGCCAGCAGAGGGGGGACAGGGGGCATCACTAATGAAAAACTGTTTTTT. This gives the protein CASRGGTGGITNEKLFF.

This chain links TRBV20-1 with TRBJ2-1; 10 nucleotides line up with TRBD2. Germline V gene sequence: CDR1 DFQATT, CDR2 SNEGSKA (reference sequence). Unmatched junction bases numbered 11, after V lost 0 bases and J lost 0 bases. The CDR3 covers 19 residues. CDR3 DNA sequence: TGCAGTGCTAGAGATCGAGGTAGCGGGAGGAAGAGCTCCTACAATGAGCAGTTCTTC. Amino acid sequence: CSARDRGSGRKSSYNEQFF.

The rearrangement uses TRBV20-1 and TRBJ2-7; a weak D match, TRBD1 (5 bases). The germline V and J ends were trimmed by 0 bases and 4 bases, with 13 bases remaining between them. CDR1 and CDR2 from the germline V gene are DFQATT and SNEGSKA (reference sequence). CDR3 length: 14 amino acids. The CDR3 bases are TGCAGTGCTAGAGATGCGGACATTGTTTACGAGCAGTACTTC. It yields the protein CSARDADIVYEQYF.

J is TRBJ2-1 and V is TRBV7-2; perhaps TRBD2 as D (5 bases). The V end lost 5 bases, the J end lost 6 bases, and 14 bases lay between the germline ends. CDR3 length: 14 amino acids. The germline CDR1 and CDR2 sequences are SGHTA and FQGNSA. This CDR3 reads CASSRLLGSNEQFF. The CDR3 coding sequence is TGTGCCAGCAGCCGCCTACTAGGGAGCAATGAGCAGTTCTTC.

The chain joins TRBV6-6 to TRBJ2-5, with D possibly matching TRBD1 (6 bases). Looked up from germline, CDR1 is MNHNY and CDR2 is SVGAGI (reference sequence). The CDR3 has 13 residues. Trimming left V 6 bases short and J 2 bases short, with 10 bases between. The CDR3 sequence is CASRDRPQETQYF. In DNA form, the CDR3 reads TGTGCCAGCAGGGACAGACCTCAAGAGACCCAGTACTTC.

This rearrangement joins TRBV7-4 to TRBJ2-7; unclear D gene. The CDR3 consists of 11 residues. Germline V lookup: CDR1 SGHVT, CDR2 SQSDAQ. Trimming pared 0 bases from V and 7 bases from J, leaving 4 bases between. The CDR3 region has the DNA TGTGCCAGCAGCTTAGCGGGTGAGCAGTACTTC. Amino acid sequence: CASSLAGEQYF.

This rearrangement joins TRBV29-1 to TRBJ1-3; 8 nucleotides agree with TRBD1. CDR3 length equals 18 residues. V was pared by 5 bases and J by 2 bases, with 17 bases of the junction left unmatched. Germline lookup yields CDR1 SQVTM and CDR2 ANQGSEA. The CDR3, as DNA: TGCAGCGTTTCCCGGACAGGGTCGGCCTTAAGTACTGGAAACACCATATATTTT. This translates into CSVSRTGSALSTGNTIYF. The variable domain in full, with the rest retrieved from reference TRBV29-1 and TRBJ1-3, is SAVISQKPSRDICQRGTSLTIQCQVDSQVTMMFWYRQQPGQSLTLIATANQGSEATYESGFVIDKFPISRPNLTFSTLTVSNMSPEDSSIYLCSVSRTGSALSTGNTIYFGEGSWLTVV.

The chain links TRBV11-1 to TRBJ2-7; 8 bases align to TRBD1. The CDR3 contains 14 residues. Germline CDR1 reads SGHAT; CDR2 reads FQDESV (reference sequence). V dropped 1 base and J dropped 3; count of bases not matched to a gene: 2. CDR3 region: CASSLVTGGYEQYF. Here the CDR3 DNA reads TGTGCCAGCAGCTTAGTCACAGGGGGCTACGAGCAGTACTTC.

The chain couples TRBV7-3 to TRBJ1-1, with 11 bases fitting TRBD1. This CDR3 spans 15 amino acids. V lost 2 bases, J lost 5 bases, and 4 bases stayed unmatched. Germline assignment: CDR1 SGHTA and CDR2 FQGTGA. DNA for the CDR3: TGTGCCAGCAGCTTATCCGGGACAGGGGGAACTGAAGCTTTCTTT. Amino acid sequence: CASSLSGTGGTEAFF.

The rearrangement uses TRBV11-1 and TRBJ2-7; D is perhaps TRBD1 (6 bases). Germline assignment: CDR1 SGHAT and CDR2 FQDESV (reference sequence). Trimming cost V 1 base and J 3 bases, with 10 bases left between them. CDR3 length: 14 residues. The CDR3 bases are TGTGCCAGCAGCTTAGGACCAGGGGACTACGAGCAGTACTTC. It encodes CASSLGPGDYEQYF.

This clonotype was seen a few times. The rearrangement links TRBV7-6 to TRBJ2-7; TRBD2 agrees at 7 bases. CDR1 and CDR2 from the germline V gene are SGHVS and FNYEAQ. The CDR3 is made up of 12 amino acids. The V and J ends lost 3 bases and 6 bases, in that order; junction bases with no gene match: 2. CDR3 nucleotides: TGTGCCAGCAGCTTGGGAGGGCTCGAGCAGTACTTC. Protein sequence: CASSLGGLEQYF.

The CDR3 sequence: CASSFGLAGPASEQYF. As DNA, the CDR3 is TGTGCCAGCAGCTTCGGACTAGCGGGACCTGCTAGTGAGCAGTACTTC. V gene TRBV5-4 combines with J gene TRBJ2-7, with TRBD2 matching over 12 bases. The CDR3 length is 16 residues. The germline CDR1 and CDR2 sequences are SGHNT and YYREEE (reference sequence). V trimming: 2 bases; J trimming: 7 bases; junction bases outside the gene matches: 10.